The entry below gives a single TCR beta chain sequence along with its context. The antigen this receptor binds is unknown. No base qualities exist here, and no much larger clone lies one base off it. TCR CDR3 regions were amplified from genomic DNA by multiplex PCR using the deep immunoSEQ assay. Extracted genomic DNA from each cell subset was distributed evenly across all wells of several immunoSEQ 96-well plates, and each plate was treated as a replicate. For unsorted PBMC, each replicate PCR was loaded with approximately 330 ng genomic DNA, equivalent to 25,000 to 35,000 T cell genomes. Genomic DNA from unsorted PBMC was sequenced over ten immunoSEQ deep assay plates. Purified libraries were measured with a Qubit 3.0 fluorometer, size-checked on a Bioanalyzer 2100, and measured again with the KAPA Library Quantification kit. Each immunoSEQ 96-well plate was sequenced on its own single-read 150-cycle Illumina NextSeq 550 flow cell. In the original analysis: Because the immunoSEQ output held only junctional sequences and lacked quality scores, the filtering could not match the filtering applied to full-length reads. Sequences were annotated with PyIR, a Python wrapper for IgBLAST v1.9, and V/J genes and CDR3 were assigned using IMGT germline references. Any read was removed if the V/J assignment was weak (E-value above 1e-6), the CDR3 was missing, or the read contained stop codons, out-of-frame junctions, or ambiguous translated residues. V3J clonotypes were defined as sequences sharing an identical inferred V gene, J gene, and CDR3 amino acid sequence. To compute the percentage overlap between repertoires, the number of shared unique clonotypes was divided by the size of the smaller repertoire. RTK rarefaction, the Chao1 estimator, and Recon v2.1 estimates of unobserved clonotypes were used to assess repertoire richness. TCRdb took this table from immuneACCESS and kept in-frame rearrangements with V and J called. Such tables lack part of the clones; where checked against another copy, unresolved V genes explain under half of the gap, and the rest is unexplained. V and J calls plus clone size are reproduced from that table; the DNA served to infer D and trimming. This sample lists 450,000 to 600,000 clones; 79% were detected once. Together, the top ten hold roughly 12% of the sample.

The data were obtained in a study of shared clonotypes between healthy human individuals (dated by TCRdb to about 2020). For the wider study: Three men and a couple of women, aged 18 to 49 years, made up the cohort. To estimate repertoire size and how much clonotypes are shared between individuals, the study performed deep sequencing of blood TCR repertoires from a handful of healthy adults. To increase sequencing depth and limit assay-specific biases, different laboratories used diverse techniques to prepare libraries and sequence TCR repertoires. Per donor, leukapheresis produced somewhere between about 0.94 and 9.5 billion PBMCs. Study-wide findings and limitations: Sampling was restricted to blood, and TCR repertoires in tissue are likely to differ from TCR repertoires in blood. Pairwise subsampling led to the expectation that sequencing depth would affect the degree of clonotype sharing among donors. Because the study included only a small number of donors, the genetic and exposure-history diversity represented was limited.

The V and J ends are trimmed by 4 bases and 2 bases, leaving 9 bases between them. As encoded in the germline V gene, CDR1 is SNHLY while CDR2 is FYNNEI. The CDR3 measures 14 amino acids from cysteine to phenylalanine. Solely the CDR3 DNA is kept, with 42 bases framed from the first base. Healthy HIV-negative adults with no recently reported acute infections or vaccinations were included as donors. All donors were Caucasian adults living in Nashville, Tennessee, USA. For unsorted samples, roughly 81 million PBMCs were counted and genomic DNA was extracted with the QIAamp DNA Blood Mini kit. Blood was obtained by leukapheresis, after which PBMCs were separated by Ficoll-Histopaque density gradient centrifugation and cryopreserved in liquid nitrogen vapor phase.

Sequenced sample: PBMCs. Here the chain combines TRBV2 and TRBJ1-3; the D gene cannot be resolved reliably. The receptor was derived from a woman aged 40 to 49 in good health. Some clones in this sample may be carry-over from other donors' samples. CDR3 region: CASSGLGPGNTIYF. DNA sequence: TGTGCCAGCAGTGGGCTAGGGCCTGGAAACACCATATATTTT.